This record covers a single T cell receptor beta chain. Its antigen is not known. Time point in this sample: week 11, during vaccination. Vaccine doses each comprised 300 ug of mutant IDH1 20-mer peptide, with topical imiquimod. The sample originates from a study of a mutant IDH1 vaccine in newly diagnosed glioma. Whole-study findings and limits: There seemed to be no relation between pseudoprogression and changes in top peripheral T cell clonotypes. Immune responses induced by vaccination arose in 90% to 95% of the patients.

Clones were read by immunoSEQ multiplex PCR, and TCRdb kept only the in-frame ones, dropping some. The table has around 57,000 clones, 89% seen once. Trimming cost V 2 bases and J 3 bases, with 14 bases left between them. The CDR3 is 15 residues long. Germline V lookup: CDR1 KGHSH, CDR2 LQKENI. The clonotype comes from a middle-aged man with glioma. The sample in question was PBMCs, obtained from a glioma patient whose treatment included an IDH1 peptide vaccine. The chain employs TRBV18 and TRBJ2-7; perhaps TRBD2 as D (6 bases). CDR3 amino acids: CASSPDVRAGYEQYF. CDR3 nucleotides: TGTGCCAGCTCACCAGACGTTCGAGCGGGCTACGAGCAGTACTTC.